This T cell receptor beta chain is from a study of shared clonotypes between healthy human individuals. The donors, healthy adults who were HIV-negative, had experienced no recent acute infections or vaccinations. Genomic DNA per cell subset filled all wells of several immunoSEQ plates. Profiling relied on immunoSEQ multiplex PCR, and the TCRdb table lists in-frame clones only, not all of them. The table shows 2.3 million or so clones, with roughly 93% occurring only once. Material for sequencing was naive CD4+ T cells from PBMCs. Sample subset: CD45RA+ positively selected. This TCR was sampled from a man in his late teens or twenties in good health. Some clones in this sample may be carry-over from other donors' samples.

The DNA of the CDR3 is TGTGCCAGTACCAGGGGGCGTTCCGGGGGCTATAGCAATCAGCCCCAGCATTTT. Protein product: CASTRGRSGGYSNQPQHF. The chain combines TRBV19 with TRBJ1-5, with 8 bases identical to TRBD1. Germline V gene data show CDR1 as LNHDA and CDR2 as SQIVND (reference sequence). CDR3 size: 18 residues. Trimming cost V 7 bases and J 0 bases; bases outside gene matches: 14.